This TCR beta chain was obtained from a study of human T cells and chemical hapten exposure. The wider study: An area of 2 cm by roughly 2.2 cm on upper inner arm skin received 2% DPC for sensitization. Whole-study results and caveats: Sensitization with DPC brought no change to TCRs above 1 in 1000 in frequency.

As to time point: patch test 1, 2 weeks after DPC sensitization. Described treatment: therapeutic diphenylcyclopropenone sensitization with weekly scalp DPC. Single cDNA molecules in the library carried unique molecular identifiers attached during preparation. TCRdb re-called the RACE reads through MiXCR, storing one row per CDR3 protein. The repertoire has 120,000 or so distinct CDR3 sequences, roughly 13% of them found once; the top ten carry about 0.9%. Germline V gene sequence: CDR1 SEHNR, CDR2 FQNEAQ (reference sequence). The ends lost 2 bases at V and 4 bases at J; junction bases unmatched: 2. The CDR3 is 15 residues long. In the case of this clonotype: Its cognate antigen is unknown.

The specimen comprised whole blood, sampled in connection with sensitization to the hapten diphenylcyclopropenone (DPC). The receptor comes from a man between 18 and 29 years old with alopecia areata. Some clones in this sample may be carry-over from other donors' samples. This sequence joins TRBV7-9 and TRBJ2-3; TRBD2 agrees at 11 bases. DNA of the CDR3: TGTGCCAGCAGCTTAACTAGCGGGGGCTCAGATACGCAGTATTTT. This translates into CASSLTSGGSDTQYF.